Shown below are 9 T cell receptor beta chains from a single sample sequenced in a study of cytomegalovirus exposure and HLA in healthy donors. PCR primers comprised 60 Vbeta and 13 Jbeta primers. Sequencing was performed with immunoSEQ multiplex PCR; in TCRdb, only in-frame clones are kept and a portion is missing. The sample comprises about 140,000 clones, 70% to 80% of which are singletons, and approximately 1.5% rests with the top ten. Sequencing input: PBMCs. These receptors came from a female donor in good health and CMV-seronegative.

This sequence joins TRBV6-5 and TRBJ1-4, with TRBD1 matching over 7 bases. The CDR3 is 15 residues long. V shed 10 bases and J 3 bases; nucleotides not matched to a gene: 11. From germline, CDR1 is MNHEY and CDR2 SVGAGI. In DNA, the CDR3 is TGTGCCACCACGACAGGGTGGCGGGCTAATGAAAAACTGTTTTTT. Translated: CATTTGWRANEKLFF.

The J gene is TRBJ1-6, the V gene TRBV28, with TRBD1 matching 12 bases. Germline loops: CDR1 MDHEN, CDR2 SYDVKM. Germline trimming cut 3 bases from V and 4 bases from J; bases unmatched to any gene: 1. This CDR3 is 16 amino acids long. The chain's CDR3 is CASSLGQGAYNSPLHF. In DNA, the CDR3 is TGTGCCAGCAGTTTGGGACAGGGGGCGTATAATTCACCCCTCCACTTT.

CDR3 in DNA: TGTGCCAGCAGCAGGGGGCTGCAGTCCGAGCAGTACTTC. This sequence encodes CASSRGLQSEQYF. V is TRBV6-5 and J is TRBJ2-7, with 8 bases fitting TRBD1. Germline CDR1 MNHEY, CDR2 SVGAGI. Germline trimming cut 6 bases from V and 6 bases from J; bases unmatched to any gene: 7. The CDR3 spans 13 residues.

The gene calls are TRBV4-1 and TRBJ2-5; 10 bases map to TRBD1. The DNA end lines up better with TRBJ2-7; the J call may be wrong. Per germline, CDR1 MGHRA and CDR2 YSYEKL. This CDR3 spans 14 amino acids. The CDR3 DNA reads TGCGCCAGCAGCCGGGACAGGGGAACCTACGAGCAGTACTTC. Translating it yields CASSRDRGTYEQYF.

The chain joins TRBV7-6 to TRBJ1-6; 9 bases line up with TRBD1. Germline CDR1 reads SGHVS; CDR2 reads FNYEAQ. Losses at the gene ends were 4 bases for V and 5 bases for J; bases not matched to a gene: 15. The CDR3 contains 19 residues. The CDR3 loop is CASSSGRTGAHSNNSPLHF. CDR3 in DNA: TGTGCCAGCAGCTCTGGCCGGACAGGGGCCCACTCTAATAATTCACCCCTCCACTTT.

This clone was seen a handful of times. The chain couples TRBV27 to TRBJ1-5; D unclear. The V end was cut by 3 bases, the J end by 1 base, with 10 bases between. Germline V gives CDR1 MNHEY, CDR2 SMNVEV (reference sequence). This CDR3 has 15 amino acids. CDR3 in amino acids: CASSFSGGSNQPQHF. In nucleotides, the CDR3 is TGTGCCAGCAGTTTTTCCGGCGGGAGCAATCAGCCCCAGCATTTT.

J is TRBJ2-3 and V is TRBV2, with D possibly matching TRBD2 (6 bases). Germline-derived CDR1 and CDR2 are SNHLY and FYNNEI. The CDR3 is 14 amino acids. V was cut by 7 bases and J by 2 bases, with 13 bases left in between. The CDR3 nucleotides read TGTGCCAGCACGGGCGGGGTGCCCACAGATACGCAGTATTTT. Translated: CASTGGVPTDTQYF.

The chain is built from TRBV19 and TRBJ1-1, with a weak D call TRBD1 (5 bases). In germline, CDR1 is LNHDA, CDR2 SQIVND (reference sequence). The V end was cut by 7 bases, the J end by 4 bases, with 10 bases between. There are 12 residues in the CDR3. The CDR3 loop reads CASNIGGTEAFF. CDR3 in DNA: TGTGCCAGTAACATCGGGGGCACTGAAGCTTTCTTT.

V is TRBV28 and J is TRBJ2-7; TRBD1 matches at 7 bases. The length of the CDR3 is 13 residues. Germline values: CDR1 MDHEN, CDR2 SYDVKM. The junction had 6 bases not matched to a gene; V was cut back by 6 bases and J by 4 bases. The CDR3 nucleotides read TGTGCCAGCAGCAAACTGACAGGGTACGAGCAGTACTTC. Translation gives CASSKLTGYEQYF.